This passage covers 2 T cell receptor beta chains from one sample sequenced in a study of blood T cell repertoires in COVID-19. Method: immunoSEQ multiplex PCR; TCRdb's copy keeps in-frame clones and lacks some. Among about 160,000 clones listed, about four fifths were seen once. Sequencing used PBMCs or T cells enriched from blood (not recorded which). Receptors were obtained from a woman aged 60 to 75 who had recovered from COVID-19.

In this sample, this clone turned up a few times. CDR3 region: CASSMVASPPYEQYF. CDR3 nucleotides: TGTGCCAGTAGTATGGTAGCCTCCCCTCCATACGAGCAGTACTTC. The rearrangement uses TRBV19 and TRBJ2-7, with D unresolved. The germline gives CDR1 LNHDA, CDR2 SQIVND (reference sequence). V gave up 3 bases and J gave up 4 bases, with 16 bases separating them. There are 15 residues in the CDR3.

The sample holds many counts of this clone. The chain uses TRBV4-2 and TRBJ2-3; D possibly corresponds to TRBD2 (5 bases). The germline V gene encodes CDR1 LGHNA and CDR2 YNFKEQ. V lost 0 bases and J 2 bases, leaving 9 bases between the germline ends. This CDR3 contains 15 residues. The CDR3 nucleotides are TGTGCCAGCAGCCAAGACGGGGTCTCCACAGATACGCAGTATTTT. As protein: CASSQDGVSTDTQYF.